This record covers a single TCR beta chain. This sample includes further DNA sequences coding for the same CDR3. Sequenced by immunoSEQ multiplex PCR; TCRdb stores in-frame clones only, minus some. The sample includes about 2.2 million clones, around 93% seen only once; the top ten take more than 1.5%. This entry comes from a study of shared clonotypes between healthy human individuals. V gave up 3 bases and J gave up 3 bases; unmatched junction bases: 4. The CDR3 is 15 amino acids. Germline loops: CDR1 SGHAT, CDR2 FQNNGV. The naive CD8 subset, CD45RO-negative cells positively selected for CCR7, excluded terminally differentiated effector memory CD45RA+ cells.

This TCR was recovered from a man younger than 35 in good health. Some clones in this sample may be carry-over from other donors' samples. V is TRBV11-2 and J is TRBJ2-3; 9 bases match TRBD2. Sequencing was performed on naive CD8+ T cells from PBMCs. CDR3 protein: CASSLGGRDTDTQYF. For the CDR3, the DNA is TGTGCCAGCAGCTTGGGCGGGAGGGATACAGATACGCAGTATTTT.